This entry concerns a single T cell receptor (beta chain). What it binds is unknown. Primers: 60 Vbeta forward and 13 Jbeta reverse. Generated by immunoSEQ multiplex PCR, the TCRdb table keeps only in-frame clones and is missing some. The data show more than 150,000 clones, over 70% seen once. Germline V lookup: CDR1 SGHTA, CDR2 FQGTGA. The CDR3 extends over 14 amino acids. The germline V and J ends were trimmed by 4 bases and 0 bases, with 7 bases remaining between them. These data originate in a study of cytomegalovirus exposure and HLA in healthy donors. Study results and limitations: About 87% or about 30% of the time was how often most TCR beta V segments were productive, according to an earlier analysis.

The TCR was taken from a middle-aged woman in good health and CMV-seropositive. The chain has TRBV7-3 and TRBJ1-3; D is perhaps TRBD1 (6 bases). The sequencing input was PBMCs. The CDR3 protein is CASSSQGSGNTIYF. CDR3 nucleotides: TGTGCCAGCAGCTCACAGGGCTCTGGAAACACCATATATTTT.